The rows below give T cell receptor beta chains drawn from one sample of a study of T cell clonotyping in hematopoietic cell transplantation. Sequencing used immunoSEQ multiplex PCR; TCRdb keeps in-frame clones, though not all of them. The profile shows some 30,000 clones, about 70% of them singletons. This specimen was peripheral blood mononuclear cells, taken before stem cell transplant. These receptors all stem from a man in his fifties with myelodysplastic syndrome. Some clones in this sample may be carry-over from other donors' samples. The CDR3 runs from the conserved cysteine through the conserved F or W. The D gene is left open where the match is weak. Part of the rows lack a size; the others show once, few, many or a class for expanded clones.

len	v_gene	abundance	j_gene	d_gene	CDR3aa	CDR3nt
15	TRBV2	.	TRBJ1-5	TRBD1	CASSVGQGPHQPQHF	TGTGCCAGCAGTGTGGGACAGGGACCTCATCAGCCCCAGCATTTT
19	TRBV2	.	TRBJ2-6	TRBD2	CASSEGRLAGVVGANVLTF	TGTGCCAGCAGTGAAGGTCGTCTAGCGGGAGTTGTCGGGGCCAACGTCCTGACTTTC
16	TRBV5-6	.	TRBJ1-2	TRBD1	CASSPSPGGTPYGYTF	TGTGCCAGCAGCCCATCTCCAGGGGGGACACCATATGGCTACACCTTC
13	TRBV30	.	TRBJ2-7	.	CAWSAGRTYEQYF	TGTGCCTGGAGTGCGGGGAGAACCTACGAGCAGTACTTC
14	TRBV5-1	.	TRBJ1-2	.	CASSPARGNYGYTF	TGCGCCAGCAGCCCGGCCCGAGGGAACTATGGCTACACCTTC
15	TRBV2	once	TRBJ1-5	.	CASSFRDPGESPQHF	TGTGCCAGCAGTTTCAGGGACCCAGGGGAATCGCCCCAGCATTTT
11	TRBV25-1	.	TRBJ2-7	.	CASSDFTEQYF	TGTGCCAGCAGTGACTTTACCGAGCAGTACTTC
13	TRBV25-1	.	TRBJ2-5	.	CASRGAGGETQYF	TGTGCCTCCAGGGGGGCGGGAGGTGAGACCCAGTACTTC
16	TRBV30	few	TRBJ1-4	.	CAWSLSRPSTNEKLFF	TGTGCCTGGAGTTTGAGTCGGCCATCAACTAATGAAAAACTGTTTTTT
15	TRBV9	.	TRBJ2-2	.	CASSPEGGDTGELFF	TGTGCCAGCAGCCCAGAGGGCGGAGACACCGGGGAGCTGTTTTTT
14	TRBV2	large	TRBJ1-5	TRBD1	CARGGTGGNQPQHF	TGTGCCAGGGGAGGTACAGGGGGAAATCAGCCCCAGCATTTT
15	TRBV29-1	.	TRBJ2-7	.	CSVKSGDSWLNEQYF	TGCAGCGTTAAGTCTGGGGACTCCTGGTTGAACGAGCAGTACTTC
12	TRBV30	.	TRBJ2-2	.	CAWSVNAGELFF	TGTGCCTGGAGTGTCAACGCCGGGGAGCTGTTTTTT
16	TRBV25-1	.	TRBJ1-4	.	CASSPPLGATGEKLFF	TGTGCCAGCAGTCCCCCTCTCGGGGCCACGGGGGAAAAACTGTTTTTT
13	TRBV29-1	few	TRBJ2-2	.	CSVRGANTGELFF	TGCAGCGTTCGAGGGGCGAACACCGGGGAGCTGTTTTTT
14	TRBV7-2	.	TRBJ2-7	TRBD2	CASSLSASGYEQYF	TGTGCCAGCAGCTTGTCGGCTAGCGGCTACGAGCAGTACTTC
15	TRBV2	few	TRBJ2-3	.	CASRALVGALDTQYF	TGTGCCAGCAGGGCATTGGTAGGGGCCTTAGATACGCAGTATTTT
14	TRBV6-6	.	TRBJ2-7	TRBD2	CASSLGQSGTQQYF	TGTGCCAGCAGCTTAGGCCAGAGCGGGACGCAGCAGTACTTC
17	TRBV4-3	.	TRBJ1-1	TRBD1	CASSPIVRTGLNTEAFF	TGCGCCAGCAGCCCCATTGTGCGGACAGGCCTCAACACTGAAGCTTTCTTT
15	TRBV30	.	TRBJ1-6	.	CAWSSSNSYNSPLHF	TGTGCCTGGAGTTCCTCGAACTCCTATAATTCACCCCTCCACTTT
13	TRBV14	.	TRBJ1-6	.	CASSQVYLQSLHF	TGTGCCAGCAGCCAAGTTTATCTACAGTCCCTCCACTTT
11	TRBV6-5	.	TRBJ1-1	TRBD1	CASSGTGEAFF	TGTGCCAGCAGTGGGACAGGGGAAGCTTTCTTT
13	TRBV5-1	.	TRBJ1-5	.	CASSPTSEGPQHF	TGCGCCAGCAGTCCGACCAGTGAGGGGCCCCAGCATTTT
16	TRBV2	.	TRBJ2-1	.	CASSGTGDLLLDEQFF	TGTGCCAGCAGTGGAACTGGGGACTTGCTCCTGGATGAGCAGTTCTTC
11	TRBV5-1	.	TRBJ2-5	.	CASSFQETQYF	TGCGCCAGCAGCTTTCAAGAGACCCAGTACTTC
14	TRBV7-2	.	TRBJ2-7	.	CASSLGGPSYEQYF	TGTGCCAGCAGCTTAGGAGGACCATCCTACGAGCAGTACTTC
15	TRBV6-5	once	TRBJ2-7	.	CASSYSISGVDEQYF	TGTGCCAGCAGTTACTCGATTTCTGGGGTCGACGAGCAGTACTTC
15	TRBV28	.	TRBJ1-6	TRBD1	CASSLGDRGGSPLHF	TGTGCCAGCAGTTTGGGGGACAGAGGCGGGTCACCCCTCCACTTT
13	TRBV28	once	TRBJ1-2	.	CASSSTGVYGYTF	TGTGCCAGCAGTTCAACAGGCGTCTATGGCTACACCTTC
15	TRBV7-6	.	TRBJ2-5	.	CASSLVGGGQETQYF	TGTGCCAGCAGCTTAGTAGGGGGGGGACAAGAGACCCAGTACTTC
12	TRBV30	.	TRBJ2-7	.	CAWSVLTYEQYF	TGTGCCTGGAGTGTACTCACCTACGAGCAGTACTTC
15	TRBV30	.	TRBJ2-6	.	CAWRDVQTGANVLTF	TGTGCCTGGAGGGACGTACAGACTGGGGCCAACGTCCTGACTTTC
13	TRBV28	.	TRBJ2-7	.	CASQAGTSYEQYF	TGTGCCAGCCAGGCCGGGACCTCCTACGAGCAGTACTTC
14	TRBV10-2	.	TRBJ2-3	TRBD2	CASNLAGQTDTQYF	TGCGCCAGCAACCTAGCGGGACAGACAGATACGCAGTATTTT
15	TRBV29-1	.	TRBJ1-5	.	CSVEVQGDSNQPQHF	TGCAGCGTTGAAGTGCAGGGAGATAGCAATCAGCCCCAGCATTTT
13	TRBV29-1	.	TRBJ2-7	TRBD2	CSALAGVSHEQYF	TGCAGCGCCCTAGCGGGAGTCTCCCACGAGCAGTACTTC
13	TRBV5-1	.	TRBJ1-6	.	CASSPGQLSPLHF	TGCGCCAGCAGCCCCGGACAGCTTTCACCCCTCCACTTT
13	TRBV2	.	TRBJ2-7	.	CASMDLPAYEQYF	TGTGCCAGCATGGATCTCCCAGCCTACGAGCAGTACTTC
17	TRBV7-2	.	TRBJ2-3	TRBD2	CASSYRASGGSTDTQYF	TGTGCCAGCAGCTACCGCGCTAGCGGGGGGAGCACAGATACGCAGTATTTT
14	TRBV19	.	TRBJ2-2	.	CASRLSGNTGELFF	TGTGCCAGTAGATTATCGGGAAACACCGGGGAGCTGTTTTTT
17	TRBV4-1	.	TRBJ1-1	.	CASSQVLAGGGNTEAFF	TGCGCCAGCAGCCAAGTCTTAGCGGGGGGAGGGAACACTGAAGCTTTCTTT
13	TRBV14	.	TRBJ2-3	TRBD2	CASRTSATDTQYF	TGTGCCAGCAGGACTAGCGCCACAGATACGCAGTATTTT
14	TRBV28	.	TRBJ2-7	.	CASSYSGDLYEQYF	TGTGCCAGCAGTTATTCAGGGGACCTCTACGAGCAGTACTTC
11	TRBV20-1	.	TRBJ1-2	.	CSASPNYGYTF	TGCAGTGCTAGCCCCAACTATGGCTACACCTTC
14	TRBV6-5	.	TRBJ2-2	.	CASRLKGGSGELFF	TGTGCCAGCAGACTCAAGGGGGGGTCTGGGGAGCTGTTTTTT